Below, 30 T cell receptor beta chains from the same sample are listed, as sequenced in a study of blood T cell repertoires in COVID-19. The data were produced by immunoSEQ multiplex PCR, yet TCRdb's version contains in-frame clones alone and is incomplete. The sample shows 200,000 to 300,000 clones, approximately 88% of them seen only once. Input material: peripheral blood. All receptors derive from a woman in her 30s with COVID-19, enrolled during active disease.

The J gene is TRBJ2-3, the V gene TRBV24-1, with D perhaps matching TRBD1 (5 bases). The V and J ends lost 12 bases and 4 bases respectively, with 13 bases between them. The CDR3 contains 12 residues. Germline V gene sequence: CDR1 KGHDR, CDR2 SFDVKD. The CDR3 reads CASGWTSDTQYF. CDR3 coding DNA: TGTGCCTCCGGATGGACATCAGATACGCAGTATTTT.

The V call is TRBV18, the J call TRBJ2-5, with TRBD2 as a possible D gene (6 bases). The CDR3 consists of 15 residues. The V end lost 6 bases, the J end lost 4 bases, and 18 bases lay between the germline ends. Germline V CDR1 and CDR2: KGHSH, LQKENI. CDR3 coding DNA: TGTGCCAGCTCGTCGCCGGGACTGGGGCGAGAGACCCAGTACTTC. Protein product: CASSSPGLGRETQYF.

This clone showed up just once. The genes are TRBV6-2 or TRBV6-3 and TRBJ2-5; D is possibly TRBD2 (6 bases). Germline lookup yields CDR1 MNHEY and CDR2 SVGEGT. V was trimmed by 6 bases and J by 0 bases, leaving 11 bases between them. The CDR3 sequence is 14 residues long. The CDR3: CASSWGGDQETQYF. The CDR3 nucleotides are TGTGCCAGCAGCTGGGGCGGGGACCAAGAGACCCAGTACTTC.

This clone is a singleton in its sample. The CDR3 nucleotides read TGTGCCAGCAGCTTAGCACAGGGGTCTTCCTACGAGCAGTACGTC. Protein sequence: CASSLAQGSSYEQYV. The gene calls are TRBV11-3 and TRBJ2-7, with TRBD1 matching 7 bases. Germline CDR1 reads SGHNT; CDR2 reads YENEEA. Trimming at V came to 1 base and at J to 1 base, leaving 4 bases not matched to a gene. This CDR3 has 15 amino acids.

V is TRBV14 and J is TRBJ2-1; D is perhaps TRBD1 (6 bases). Germline loops: CDR1 SGHDN, CDR2 FVKESK. V gave up 4 bases and J gave up 0 bases, with 7 bases separating them. The CDR3 runs 14 residues. The CDR3: CASSRTVSYNEQFF. CDR3 DNA sequence: TGTGCCAGCAGCCGGACAGTCTCCTACAATGAGCAGTTCTTC.

V and J are TRBV18 and TRBJ1-2; the D is unclear. CDR1 and CDR2 from the germline V gene are KGHSH and LQKENI. Trimming left V 3 bases short and J 4 bases short, with 15 bases between. This CDR3 spans 15 amino acids. The CDR3 here is CASSPGSSSFYGYTF. The CDR3 nucleotides read TGTGCCAGCTCACCCGGGAGCTCTTCCTTCTATGGCTACACCTTC.

J is TRBJ1-2 and V is TRBV28, with D maybe TRBD1 (5 bases). In germline, CDR1 is MDHEN, CDR2 SYDVKM. This CDR3 comprises 12 residues. The V and J ends lost 4 bases and 6 bases respectively, with 9 bases between them. The CDR3, as DNA: TGTGCCAGCAGTTCCTCAGGGAATGGCTACACCTTC. This gives the protein CASSSSGNGYTF.

The J gene is TRBJ2-7, the V gene TRBV4-2; 7 bases are a match to TRBD1. CDR3 length: 13 residues. Germline V CDR1 and CDR2: LGHNA, YNFKEQ. With 3 bases clipped from V and 4 bases from J, the junction kept 3 bases outside the gene matches. The CDR3 DNA is TGTGCCAGCAGCCAGGGACAGCTTTACGAGCAGTACTTC. It translates to CASSQGQLYEQYF.

This clone was observed a handful of times. This CDR3 fails to terminate in the conserved phenylalanine or tryptophan, so it likely reflects a read error. No DNA is shown, since the ends of the CDR3 on it are uncertain; the CDR3 is the one TCRdb lists. V gene TRBV25-1 combines with J gene TRBJ2-7; TRBD1 reflects the table's D call only, with no check against the DNA. Including both end residues, the CDR3 is 10 amino acids long. The germline gives CDR1 MGHDK, CDR2 SYGVNS. The CDR3 protein is CASRTDRRRA.

The chain combines TRBV30 with TRBJ1-4; 7 positions match TRBD1. The CDR3 extends over 14 amino acids. The V segment lost 3 bases and the J segment 2 bases; nucleotides outside the gene matches: 3. Looked up from germline, CDR1 is GTSNPN and CDR2 is SVGIG (reference sequence). CDR3 coding DNA: TGTGCCTGGAGGGGACAGTCGACTAATGAAAAACTGTTTTTT. It encodes CAWRGQSTNEKLFF.

Concerning this clone itself: Mismatch with germline at one junction end may stem from a read error. The chain uses TRBV5-4 and TRBJ1-2, with a possible D match to TRBD1 (5 bases). Germline loops: CDR1 SGHNT, CDR2 YYREEE (reference sequence). This CDR3 comprises 14 residues. The CDR3, as DNA: TGTGCCAGCACCTTGAGGGGATCCAACTATGGCTACACCTTC. This translates into CASTLRGSNYGYTF.

This clone was counted a single time. The V gene is TRBV10-3, the J gene TRBJ2-1; the match to TRBD2 covers 7 bases. Germline-derived CDR1 and CDR2 are ENHRY and SYGVKD. This CDR3 has 16 residues. The J segment lost 7 bases and the V segment lost 0 bases, leaving 9 bases of the junction unmatched. CDR3 in amino acids: CAISESLRLAGNEQFF. CDR3 nucleotides: TGTGCCATCAGTGAGTCCCTCCGACTAGCAGGTAATGAGCAGTTCTTC.

This clone appeared a few times. V gene TRBV6-5 combines with J gene TRBJ1-5, with 9 bases that match TRBD1. The CDR3 sequence is 15 residues long. V lost 6 bases and J lost 2; bases outside the gene matches: 5. In germline, CDR1 is MNHEY, CDR2 SVGAGI. The DNA of the CDR3 is TGTGCCAGCAGACCACAGGGGGCAGGCAATCAGCCCCAGCATTTT. Protein: CASRPQGAGNQPQHF.

The CDR3 is CASSDSRVYTDTQYF. In DNA, the CDR3 is TGTGCCAGCAGTGATAGTCGGGTATACACAGATACGCAGTATTTT. The rearrangement links TRBV6-1 to TRBJ2-3; no clear D gene. The CDR3 covers 15 residues. The V gene lost 3 bases and the J gene lost 2 bases, with 12 bases spanning the gap. Looked up from germline, CDR1 is MNHNS and CDR2 is SASEGT.

For the CDR3, the DNA is TGCGCCAGCAGCGCCGTAGCGGGAGGGCAAGATACGCAGTATTTT. It specifies CASSAVAGGQDTQYF. This sequence joins TRBV5-1 and TRBJ2-3; 11 bases align to TRBD2. CDR3 length: 15 amino acids. The germline CDR1 and CDR2 sequences are SGHRS and YFSETQ. After removal of 4 bases from V and 5 bases from J, the junction contained 6 bases not matched to a gene.

The gene calls are TRBV6-5 and TRBJ2-3, with a tentative D call TRBD2 (6 bases). Germline V CDR1 and CDR2: MNHEY, SVGAGI. Trimming cost V 2 bases and J 6 bases, with 6 bases left between them. This CDR3 is 12 amino acids long. The CDR3 sequence: CASSYRGDTQYF. CDR3 nucleotide sequence: TGTGCCAGCAGTTACCGGGGGGATACGCAGTATTTT.

The rearrangement uses TRBV5-1 and TRBJ2-5; D perhaps matches TRBD2 (5 bases). The germline V gene has CDR1 SGHRS and CDR2 YFSETQ. The CDR3 contains 16 residues. V gave up 0 bases and J gave up 0 bases, with 12 bases separating them. The CDR3 protein is CASSLAGAGNQETQYF. The DNA for the CDR3 is TGCGCCAGCAGCTTGGCAGGTGCGGGTAACCAAGAGACCCAGTACTTC.

The CDR3 nucleotides read TGCGCCAGCAGCCAAGACCCCCGACAGGGCTCACCCCTCCACTTT. Amino acids: CASSQDPRQGSPLHF. The genes are TRBV4-1 and TRBJ1-6; 7 bases fit TRBD1. CDR1 and CDR2 from the germline V gene are MGHRA and YSYEKL. CDR3 size: 15 residues. After removal of 0 bases from V and 10 bases from J, the junction contained 6 bases not matched to a gene.

The gene calls are TRBV7-2 and TRBJ2-7; TRBD2 aligns across 10 bases. Germline V gene data show CDR1 as SGHTA and CDR2 as FQGNSA. V gave up 1 base and J gave up 0 bases; unmatched junction bases: 9. The CDR3 runs 18 residues. CDR3 loop: CASSLVLPSGGDSYEQYF. In nucleotides, the CDR3 is TGTGCCAGCAGCTTAGTTCTTCCTAGCGGGGGAGACTCCTACGAGCAGTACTTC.

This chain links TRBV28 with TRBJ2-7; D unresolved. The CDR3 is 13 residues long. V was shortened by 10 bases and J by 4 bases, with 17 bases between the two germline ends. Per germline, CDR1 MDHEN and CDR2 SYDVKM. CDR3 residues: CATTMRNGYEQYF. Here the CDR3 DNA reads TGTGCCACCACTATGCGGAATGGGTACGAGCAGTACTTC.

This clone was seen only a few times. The genes are TRBV19 and TRBJ1-5; tentative D call: TRBD1 (6 bases). Germline V lookup: CDR1 LNHDA, CDR2 SQIVND (reference sequence). The CDR3 has 16 amino acids. V was trimmed by 6 bases and J by 4 bases, leaving 19 bases between them. CDR3 region: CASSPGARGGNQPQHF. The CDR3 nucleotides read TGTGCCAGTAGCCCAGGGGCCCGGGGTGGGAATCAGCCCCAGCATTTT. The complete variable domain, with remaining parts taken from reference TRBV19 and TRBJ1-5, reads DGGITQSPKYLFRKEGQNVTLSCEQNLNHDAMYWYRQDPGQGLRLIYYSQIVNDFQKGDIAEGYSVSREKKESFPLTVTSAQKNPTAFYLCASSPGARGGNQPQHFGDGTRLSIL.

In this sample, this clone turned up a few times. The chain uses TRBV27 and TRBJ2-2; D might be TRBD1 (6 bases). The CDR3 totals 14 residues. Germline assignment: CDR1 MNHEY and CDR2 SMNVEV (reference sequence). V was trimmed by 8 bases and J by 4 bases, leaving 14 bases between them. The CDR3 coding sequence is TGTGCCAGCCGAGGACAGTTAGGCACCGGGGAGCTGTTTTTT. This sequence encodes CASRGQLGTGELFF.

The chain is built from TRBV9 and TRBJ1-3; D is uncertain. Deletions cut 0 bases from V and 8 bases from J, with 3 bases between. Germline values: CDR1 SGDLS, CDR2 YYNGEE. The length of the CDR3 is 11 residues. CDR3 DNA: TGTGCCAGCAGCGTAGGCGACACCATATATTTT. It specifies CASSVGDTIYF. Supplemented by reference TRBV9 and TRBJ1-3, the full variable domain reads DSGVTQTPKHLITATGQRVTLRCSPRSGDLSVYWYQQSLDQGLQFLIQYYNGEERAKGNILERFSAQQFPDLHSELNLSSLELGDSALYFCASSVGDTIYFGEGSWLTVV.

The chain employs TRBV6-1 and TRBJ2-7; 15 bases match TRBD2. V dropped 3 bases and J dropped 3; count of bases not matched to a gene: 3. Germline V gene sequence: CDR1 MNHNS, CDR2 SASEGT. The CDR3 spans 16 residues. For the CDR3, the DNA is TGTGCCAGCAGTGATGGGGGACTAGCGGGAGGCTACGAGCAGTACGTC. Protein sequence: CASSDGGLAGGYEQYV.

The V gene is TRBV9, the J gene TRBJ2-1; 7 bases map to TRBD2. CDR1 is SGDLS, CDR2 YYNGEE, per germline. This CDR3 comprises 17 residues. V was clipped by 3 bases and J by 6 bases; unmatched bases: 15. CDR3 sequence (DNA): TGTGCCAGCAGCGCCCTAGGGGACCTATCGGGAGGCAATGAGCAGTTCTTC. It translates to CASSALGDLSGGNEQFF.

The gene calls are TRBV7-2 and TRBJ2-2; D not certain. Germline loops: CDR1 SGHTA, CDR2 FQGNSA. CDR3 length: 14 amino acids. V was clipped by 4 bases and J by 4 bases, with 10 bases between them. The CDR3 sequence: CASSSRRVTGELFF. The CDR3 DNA sequence: TGTGCCAGCAGCTCGCGACGGGTCACCGGGGAGCTGTTTTTT.

The chain links TRBV11-2 to TRBJ1-1; TRBD1 matches 8 bases. This CDR3 contains 15 residues. The germline V gene encodes CDR1 SGHAT and CDR2 FQNNGV. V trimming: 3 bases; J trimming: 0 bases; junction bases outside the gene matches: 3. The CDR3 DNA sequence: TGTGCCAGCAGCTTGCGGACAGGGCTGAACACTGAAGCTTTCTTT. It is translated as CASSLRTGLNTEAFF.

Notes on this clone: The sample carries other DNA sequences with the same CDR3. This chain uses TRBV7-6 with TRBJ2-3, with 8 bases identical to TRBD2. The CDR3 runs 16 residues. V lost 0 bases to trimming and J lost 2 bases; unmatched junction nucleotides: 4. Germline assignment: CDR1 SGHVS and CDR2 FNYEAQ. The CDR3 here is CASSLAAGGSTDTQYF. The DNA for the CDR3 is TGTGCCAGCAGCTTAGCGGCGGGAGGATCCACAGATACGCAGTATTTT.

The V and J genes are TRBV5-6 and TRBJ2-1, with a weak D call TRBD1 (6 bases). The CDR3 is made up of 13 amino acids. V was cut by 9 bases and J by 6 bases, with 16 bases left in between. Germline V CDR1 and CDR2: SGHDT, YYEEEE. The CDR3 DNA sequence: TGTGCCACATCCAGGGGACACCCCAATGAGCAGTTCTTC. This gives the protein CATSRGHPNEQFF.

J is TRBJ2-3 and V is TRBV28; D is uncertain. The length of the CDR3 is 13 residues. The germline gives CDR1 MDHEN, CDR2 SYDVKM. Between the trimmed V and J ends, which lost 3 bases and 3 bases, there was a span of 7 bases. The CDR3: CASSFPRTDTQYF. The DNA of the CDR3 is TGTGCCAGCAGTTTTCCGAGAACAGATACGCAGTATTTT.